A selection of T cell receptor beta chains follows, all from one sample in a study of OX40 agonist ivuxolimab in advanced cancers. TCRdb's copy holds only in-frame clones and misses some; the assay was immunoSEQ multiplex PCR. Of around 80,000 clones listed, more than 70% are singletons. Source: CD4+ or CD8+ T cells sorted from blood, taken in a trial of the OX40 agonist ivuxolimab. These receptor sequences come from an adult with an advanced solid tumor such as melanoma, head and neck, liver or kidney cancer. Both conserved end residues are part of each CDR3. D genes are given only for firm matches. The size field is filled for only some rows; it gives once, few, many or a size class.

J,size,V,D,CDR3,DNA
TRBJ1-5,.,TRBV28,.,CATGRVYQPQHF,TGTGCCACCGGCAGGGTCTATCAGCCCCAGCATTTT
TRBJ1-2,once,TRBV7-2,TRBD1,CASSPGQARGYTF,TGTGCCAGCAGCCCGGGACAGGCCAGGGGCTACACCTTC
TRBJ2-1,.,TRBV28,TRBD2,CASRNSGRSNEQFF,TGTGCCAGCAGGAATAGCGGGAGGAGTAATGAGCAGTTCTTC
TRBJ2-7,.,TRBV9,TRBD1,CASSPGQANYEQYF,TGTGCCAGCAGCCCGGGACAGGCTAACTACGAGCAGTACTTC
TRBJ2-2,.,TRBV6-1,TRBD2,CASSRTSGGWLFF,TGTGCCAGCAGTAGGACTAGCGGGGGCTGGCTGTTTTTT
TRBJ2-3,.,TRBV2,.,CASNSGVGWDTQYF,TGTGCCAGCAATTCGGGAGTGGGTTGGGATACGCAGTATTTT
TRBJ2-2,.,TRBV5-1,TRBD1,CASSPTGVVTGELFF,TGCGCCAGCAGCCCGACAGGGGTGGTCACCGGGGAGCTGTTTTTT
TRBJ2-1,.,TRBV9,.,CASGSNEQFF,TGTGCCAGCGGGAGTAATGAGCAGTTCTTC
TRBJ2-3,.,TRBV5-6,TRBD2,CASSQLAGAPLTASTQYF,TGTGCCAGCAGCCAACTAGCGGGGGCCCCACTCACGGCAAGTACGCAGTATTTT
TRBJ2-1,.,TRBV5-1,TRBD2,CASRIAGGPNEQFF,TGCGCCAGCAGGATAGCGGGAGGGCCCAATGAGCAGTTCTTC
TRBJ1-2,.,TRBV5-1,.,CASSLGDTGHGYTF,TGCGCCAGCAGCTTAGGCGACACAGGGCATGGCTACACCTTC
TRBJ2-7,.,TRBV18,TRBD2,CASSTSGSYEQYF,TGTGCCAGCTCAACTAGCGGGAGTTACGAGCAGTACTTC
TRBJ2-3,.,TRBV5-1,.,CASSLGRGGSTDTQYF,TGCGCCAGCAGCTTGGGCAGGGGTGGAAGCACAGATACGCAGTATTTT
TRBJ2-7,.,TRBV19,.,CASSIGLRTEYEQYF,TGTGCCAGTAGTATTGGCCTTAGGACAGAGTACGAGCAGTACTTC
TRBJ2-1,.,TRBV5-4,TRBD2,CASIHSGGAYNEQFF,TGTGCCAGCATCCACAGCGGGGGCGCCTACAATGAGCAGTTCTTC
TRBJ2-7,.,TRBV6-4,TRBD1,CASRAFRDRGFTSSYEQYF,TGTGCCAGCAGGGCCTTCCGGGACAGGGGGTTTACAAGCTCCTACGAGCAGTACTTC
TRBJ2-7,.,TRBV5-5,TRBD1,CASSRNLDRGYEQYF,TGTGCCAGCAGCCGGAATCTTGACAGGGGGTACGAGCAGTACTTC
TRBJ2-3,.,TRBV2,.,CARGKGTADTQYF,TGTGCCAGAGGGAAAGGGACTGCAGATACGCAGTATTTT
TRBJ1-1,.,TRBV30,.,CAWTRPFTGLNTEAFF,TGTGCCTGGACCCGCCCATTTACAGGCTTGAACACTGAAGCTTTCTTT
TRBJ2-1,.,TRBV6-1,.,CASSGIVGEQFF,TGTGCCAGCAGTGGGATCGTAGGGGAGCAGTTCTTC
TRBJ2-7,once,TRBV6-1,.,CASSPGQRNFGQYF,TGTGCCAGCAGCCCCGGGCAAAGGAACTTTGGGCAGTACTTC
TRBJ2-5,.,TRBV7-8,TRBD2,CASSLSAGRRLAGGETQYF,TGTGCCAGCAGCTTGTCGGCAGGGAGAAGACTAGCGGGAGGGGAGACCCAGTACTTC
TRBJ1-2,.,TRBV19,.,CASSIGVGANYGYTF,TGTGCCAGTAGTATTGGTGTCGGAGCTAACTATGGCTACACCTTC
TRBJ2-7,.,TRBV27,TRBD1,CASAWLKTGGISGYSTYEQYF,TGTGCCAGCGCTTGGCTAAAGACAGGGGGCATTAGCGGGTATTCGACCTACGAGCAGTACTTC
TRBJ2-7,.,TRBV27,TRBD1,CASRPLRDRKTYEQYF,TGTGCCAGCAGGCCCCTCCGGGACAGGAAGACCTACGAGCAGTACTTC
TRBJ2-3,.,TRBV4-2,.,CASSPGEQGDTQYF,TGTGCCAGCAGCCCGGGAGAACAGGGGGATACGCAGTATTTT
TRBJ2-1,.,TRBV7-7,.,CASSPQGTEQFF,TGTGCCAGCAGCCCGCAGGGTACTGAGCAGTTCTTC
TRBJ1-5,.,TRBV9,.,CASSAGHDQPQHF,TGTGCCAGCAGCGCCGGACACGATCAGCCCCAGCATTTT
TRBJ2-7,few,TRBV5-4,.,CASSLEGTYEQYF,TGTGCCAGCAGCTTGGAAGGCACCTACGAGCAGTACTTC
TRBJ2-3,.,TRBV2,TRBD2,CASSRGGTSTDTQYF,TGTGCCAGCAGTCGGGGGGGGACGTCCACAGATACGCAGTATTTT
TRBJ2-1,.,TRBV27,TRBD1,CASRDRGSYNEQFF,TGTGCCAGCAGAGACAGGGGGTCCTACAATGAGCAGTTCTTC
TRBJ2-5,.,TRBV10-2,.,CASMGYLQETQYF,TGCGCCAGCATGGGGTACCTCCAAGAGACCCAGTACTTC
TRBJ2-5,.,TRBV18,.,CASSLRAGETQYF,TGTGCCAGCTCACTCCGGGCCGGGGAGACCCAGTACTTC
TRBJ1-1,few,TRBV6-5,.,CASRRGQYTEAFF,TGTGCCAGCAGACGCGGACAGTACACTGAAGCTTTCTTT
TRBJ2-1,.,TRBV6-6,.,CATTWARGVGEQFF,TGTGCCACCACGTGGGCCCGGGGAGTTGGTGAGCAGTTCTTC
TRBJ1-5,.,TRBV19,TRBD1,CASSTMPGTVNQPQHF,TGTGCCAGTAGTACGATGCCCGGGACAGTCAATCAGCCCCAGCATTTT
TRBJ2-7,.,TRBV5-4,.,CASSSDYEQYF,TGTGCCAGCAGCTCAGACTACGAGCAGTACTTC
TRBJ1-2,.,TRBV9,TRBD1,CASSPTGTGDGYTF,TGTGCCAGCAGCCCGACCGGGACAGGGGATGGCTACACCTTC
TRBJ2-2,.,TRBV5-1,.,CASSFSGPGELFF,TGCGCCAGCAGCTTTTCTGGTCCCGGGGAGCTGTTTTTT
TRBJ2-1,.,TRBV19,TRBD1,CASSMGQRYNEQFF,TGTGCCAGTAGTATGGGACAGAGATACAATGAGCAGTTCTTC
TRBJ2-2,.,TRBV5-4,TRBD1,CASSLGATGAYGELFF,TGTGCCAGCAGCTTGGGAGCTACAGGGGCCTACGGGGAGCTGTTTTTT
TRBJ1-3,.,TRBV19,.,CASSISLQRSSGNTIYF,TGTGCCAGTAGTATCTCTCTACAGAGGAGCTCTGGAAACACCATATATTTT
TRBJ2-3,.,TRBV7-9,.,CASSLSAGGTDTQYF,TGTGCCAGCAGCTTATCGGCTGGGGGCACAGATACGCAGTATTTT
TRBJ2-7,.,TRBV9,TRBD1,CASSPRDRGLYEQYF,TGTGCCAGCAGCCCCCGGGACAGGGGACTCTACGAGCAGTACTTC
TRBJ1-3,.,TRBV27,TRBD1,CASSYRGGGNTIYF,TGTGCCAGCAGTTACAGGGGGGGAGGAAACACCATATATTTT
TRBJ2-2,.,TRBV10-2,.,CASSESMGAGELFF,TGCGCCAGCAGTGAGAGTATGGGGGCCGGGGAGCTGTTTTTT
TRBJ2-2,.,TRBV7-9,.,CASSFGPTANTGELFF,TGTGCCAGCAGCTTCGGCCCCACGGCGAACACCGGGGAGCTGTTTTTT
TRBJ1-2,once,TRBV15,.,CATSRDSQVGYTF,TGTGCCACCAGCAGAGATTCCCAGGTTGGCTACACCTTC
TRBJ1-1,.,TRBV18,.,CASSPRVRAEAFF,TGTGCCAGCTCACCACGGGTAAGGGCTGAAGCTTTCTTT
TRBJ2-3,.,TRBV9,.,CASSARTNTDTQYF,TGTGCCAGCAGCGCCCGGACAAACACAGATACGCAGTATTTT
TRBJ2-2,.,TRBV7-9,.,CASSLGANTGELFF,TGTGCCAGCAGCTTAGGGGCGAACACCGGGGAGCTGTTTTTT
TRBJ2-3,.,TRBV5-8,.,CASSFQTQYF,TGTGCCAGCAGCTTCCAGACGCAGTATTTT
TRBJ1-2,.,TRBV5-1,.,CASSLYRDGRYGYTF,TGCGCCAGCAGCCTTTACCGGGACGGAAGATATGGCTACACCTTC
TRBJ1-2,.,TRBV5-1,TRBD1,CASSSGTGIFYGYTF,TGCGCCAGCAGTTCCGGGACAGGAATTTTCTATGGCTACACCTTC
TRBJ2-5,.,TRBV7-8,.,CASSPVVETQYF,TGTGCCAGCAGCCCCGTAGTGGAGACCCAGTACTTC